This T cell receptor beta chain was identified in a study of cytomegalovirus exposure and HLA in healthy donors. At the level of the study: From donors who were HLA-typed, an early data release held 70 million to 90 million unique TCRs.

PCR primers comprised 60 Vbeta and 13 Jbeta primers. Here immunoSEQ multiplex PCR was the method, and the copy in TCRdb shows in-frame clones only, minus some. Of some 95,000 clones listed, roughly 74% are singletons. Donors had nominal health at sampling but likely had unrecorded immune exposures. This CDR3 is 16 amino acids long. Trimming cost V 0 bases and J 6 bases; bases outside gene matches: 5. Germline V gives CDR1 MNHEY, CDR2 SMNVEV (reference sequence). The clonotype originates from a woman aged 18-29 years in good health and CMV-seropositive. The rearrangement joins TRBV27 to TRBJ2-3; 11 bases are a match to TRBD2. Sequencing was carried out using PBMCs. The DNA for the CDR3 is TGTGCCAGCAGTTTATCTAGCGGGGGGGCAGCGGATACGCAGTATTTT. Translating it yields CASSLSSGGAADTQYF.